The clone carrying this TCR beta chain was detected only once. Its antigen is unknown. Per germline, CDR1 SGHRS and CDR2 YFSETQ. The CDR3 has 17 amino acids. V dropped 0 bases and J dropped 0 bases, with 13 bases sitting between them. This sample is part of a study of human T cells and chemical hapten exposure. Study conclusions and caveats: Expanded TCRs formed significantly more large CDR3 similarity clusters than controls.

The time point is: patch test 1, 2 weeks after DPC sensitization. The treatment is: therapeutic diphenylcyclopropenone sensitization with weekly scalp DPC. Those who donated were patients with alopecia, 18 to 70 years of age, and suitable for DPC. Blood, whole and unfractionated, served as the source for total RNA extraction. It was the library that attached unique molecular identifiers to individual cDNA molecules. TCRdb re-analysed the RACE reads in MiXCR, keeping a single row per CDR3 protein. The data show roughly 180,000 distinct CDR3 sequences, with approximately 15% seen just once and approximately 1.5% held by the top ten.

The source material was whole blood, sampled in connection with sensitization to the hapten diphenylcyclopropenone (DPC). This TCR was recovered from a woman aged 25 to 39 with alopecia areata. Some clones in this sample may be carry-over from other donors' samples. V is TRBV5-1 and J is TRBJ2-4; D unclear. The CDR3 region is CASSLEGIRIAKNIQYF. CDR3 DNA sequence: TGCGCCAGCAGCTTGGAGGGCATCAGGATAGCCAAAAACATTCAGTACTTC.